This passage covers 8 T cell receptor beta chains from one sample sequenced in a study of blood T cells in healthy people across ages. Alongside a J-beta primer mix, a sample-barcoded 5' primer served in a second PCR lasting about 7 to 12 cycles. TCRdb itself ran the 5' RACE reads through MiXCR, one entry per CDR3 protein. The repertoire holds approximately 1,100,000 distinct CDR3 sequences, with more than 40% as singletons. Sequenced input: blood. The receptors here all came from a woman in her fifties or sixties in good health.

The J gene is TRBJ2-1, the V gene TRBV12-5; maybe TRBD2 (5 bases). The CDR3 runs 18 residues. The germline CDR1 and CDR2 sequences are LGHNT and FRNRAP. The V end lost 0 bases, the J end lost 0 bases, and 15 bases lay between the germline ends. CDR3 nucleotides: TGTGCTAGTGGTTTGGTAGTGACTACAACCAGCTCCTACAATGAGCAGTTCTTC. It specifies CASGLVVTTTSSYNEQFF.

The chain recombines TRBV7-3 with TRBJ1-2; D call uncertain. CDR1 SGHTA and CDR2 FQGTGA come from the germline V gene. V was shortened by 5 bases and J by 8 bases, with 18 bases between the two germline ends. CDR3 length: 14 residues. The CDR3 sequence is CASSQDGRTSGYTF. The CDR3 region has the DNA TGTGCCAGCAGCCAAGACGGGAGGACCTCAGGCTACACCTTC. Supplemented by reference TRBV7-3 and TRBJ1-2, the full variable domain reads GAGVSQTPSNKVTEKGKYVELRCDPISGHTALYWYRQSLGQGPEFLIYFQGTGAADDSGLPNDRFFAVRPEGSVSTLKIQRTERGDSAVYLCASSQDGRTSGYTFGSGTRLTVV.

The chain is built from TRBV28 and TRBJ2-5; D ambiguous. CDR3 length: 16 amino acids. Per germline, CDR1 MDHEN and CDR2 SYDVKM. V was cut by 6 bases and J by 2 bases, with 19 bases left in between. The CDR3, as DNA: TGTGCCAGCAGACTCCGGGCCAGACGCGTGCAAGAGACCCAGTACTTC. Amino acids: CASRLRARRVQETQYF.

The chain has TRBV20-1 and TRBJ2-3; 8 bases agree with TRBD2. CDR3 length: 16 amino acids. Germline values: CDR1 DFQATT, CDR2 SNEGSKA (reference sequence). CDR3 residues: CTASTAKRERTDTQYF. In nucleotides, the CDR3 is TGCACCGCCTCGACTGCTAAGCGGGAGAGGACAGATACGCAGTATTTT.

The V gene is TRBV24-1, the J gene TRBJ2-1; D perhaps matches TRBD1 (6 bases). The V end was cut by 1 base, the J end by 5 bases, with 8 bases between. This CDR3 comprises 14 residues. Germline-derived CDR1 and CDR2 are KGHDR and SFDVKD. The CDR3 region has the DNA TGTGCCACCAGTGATTTTCGGACAGACAATGAGCAGTTCTTC. Amino acids: CATSDFRTDNEQFF.

This clonotype was counted only a few times. The rearrangement uses TRBV27 and TRBJ2-1, with 13 positions matching TRBD2. J lost 13 bases, V lost 0 bases, and 9 bases had no gene match. Germline CDR1 MNHEY, CDR2 SMNVEV (reference sequence). The length of the CDR3 is 16 residues. The CDR3 region is CASSLSVGTSGKPQFF. The DNA for the CDR3 is TGTGCCAGCAGTTTATCAGTTGGGACTAGCGGGAAACCCCAGTTCTTC.

J is TRBJ2-5 and V is TRBV27, with D tentatively TRBD2 (5 bases). The ends were cut back, 2 bases at V and 4 bases at J, with 17 bases in the middle. This CDR3 region has 16 residues. CDR1 is MNHEY, CDR2 SMNVEV, per germline (reference sequence). In DNA form, the CDR3 reads TGTGCCAGCAGTTTAAGGCGGGCCTATACCATAGAGACCCAGTACTTC. Protein sequence: CASSLRRAYTIETQYF.

This clonotype was seen more than once but under ten times. The chain has TRBV18 and TRBJ2-3, with a possible D match to TRBD2 (6 bases). The V gene lost 1 base and the J gene lost 4 bases, with 6 bases spanning the gap. The CDR3 covers 13 residues. Germline CDR1 is KGHSH and CDR2 is LQKENI. The CDR3 protein is CASSPREADTQYF. For the CDR3, the DNA is TGTGCCAGCTCACCACGGGAGGCAGATACGCAGTATTTT.